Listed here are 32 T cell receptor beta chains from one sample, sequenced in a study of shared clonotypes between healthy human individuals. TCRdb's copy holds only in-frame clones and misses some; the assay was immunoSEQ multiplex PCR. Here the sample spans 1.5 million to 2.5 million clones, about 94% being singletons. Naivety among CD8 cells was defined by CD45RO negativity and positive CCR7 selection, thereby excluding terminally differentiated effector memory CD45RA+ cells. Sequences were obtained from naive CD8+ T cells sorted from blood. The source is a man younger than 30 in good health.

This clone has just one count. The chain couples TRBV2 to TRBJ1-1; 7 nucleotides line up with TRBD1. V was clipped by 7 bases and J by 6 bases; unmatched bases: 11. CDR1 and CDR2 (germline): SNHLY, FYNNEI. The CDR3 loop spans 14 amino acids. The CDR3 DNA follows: TGTGCCAGCACCCCGACAGGGAAACTACCTGAAGCTTTCTTT. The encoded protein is CASTPTGKLPEAFF. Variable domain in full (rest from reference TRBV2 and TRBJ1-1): EPEVTQTPSHQVTQMGQEVILRCVPISNHLYFYWYRQILGQKVEFLVSFYNNEISEKSEIFDDQFSVERPDGSNFTLKIRSTKLEDSAMYFCASTPTGKLPEAFFGQGTRLTVV.

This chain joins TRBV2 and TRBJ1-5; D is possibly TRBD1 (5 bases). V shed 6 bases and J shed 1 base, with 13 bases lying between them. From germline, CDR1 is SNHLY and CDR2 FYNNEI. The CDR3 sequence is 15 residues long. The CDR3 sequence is CASRRGGGSNQPQHF. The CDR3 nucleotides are TGTGCCAGCAGAAGGGGTGGGGGGAGCAATCAGCCCCAGCATTTT.

The CDR3, as DNA: TGTGCCAGCAGCTTAGCGGGACTATACTACGAGCAGTACTTC. Encoded protein: CASSLAGLYYEQYF. The V and J genes are TRBV11-2 and TRBJ2-7; 7 bases are a match to TRBD2. CDR1 and CDR2 from the germline V gene are SGHAT and FQNNGV. The CDR3 runs 14 residues. Trimming cost V 1 base and J 3 bases; bases outside gene matches: 3.

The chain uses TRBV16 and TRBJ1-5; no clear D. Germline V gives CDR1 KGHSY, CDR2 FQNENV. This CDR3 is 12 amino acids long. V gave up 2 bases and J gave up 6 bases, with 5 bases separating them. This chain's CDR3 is CASSQGGQPQHF. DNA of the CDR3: TGTGCCAGCAGCCAAGGTGGTCAGCCCCAGCATTTT.

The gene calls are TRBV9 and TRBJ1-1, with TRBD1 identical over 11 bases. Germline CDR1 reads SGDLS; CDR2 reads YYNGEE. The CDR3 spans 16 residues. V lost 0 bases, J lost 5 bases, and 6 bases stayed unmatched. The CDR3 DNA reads TGTGCCAGCAGCGTAGCCAAGGGACAGGGGGTTACTGAAGCTTTCTTT. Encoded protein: CASSVAKGQGVTEAFF.

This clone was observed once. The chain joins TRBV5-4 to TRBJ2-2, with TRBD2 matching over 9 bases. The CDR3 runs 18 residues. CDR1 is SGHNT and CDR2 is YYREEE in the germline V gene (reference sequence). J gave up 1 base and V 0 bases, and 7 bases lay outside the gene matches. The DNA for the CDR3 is TGTGCCAGCAGCTTGGCCCGTCTAGCGGGGAAGAACACCGGGGAGCTGTTTTTT. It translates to CASSLARLAGKNTGELFF.

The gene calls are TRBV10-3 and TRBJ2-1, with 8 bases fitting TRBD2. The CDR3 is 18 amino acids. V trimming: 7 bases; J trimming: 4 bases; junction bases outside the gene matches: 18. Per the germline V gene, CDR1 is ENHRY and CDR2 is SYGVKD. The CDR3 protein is CAINLGSCGGPLYNEQFF. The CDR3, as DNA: TGTGCCATCAATCTAGGTAGTTGCGGGGGGCCTCTTTACAATGAGCAGTTCTTC.

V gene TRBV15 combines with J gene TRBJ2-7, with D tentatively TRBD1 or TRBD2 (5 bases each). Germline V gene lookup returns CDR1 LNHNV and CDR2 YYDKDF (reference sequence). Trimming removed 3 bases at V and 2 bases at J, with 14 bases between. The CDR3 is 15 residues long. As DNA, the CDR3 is TGTGCCACCAGCAGCGACCGAGGGGCAACCTACGAGCAGTACTTC. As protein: CATSSDRGATYEQYF.

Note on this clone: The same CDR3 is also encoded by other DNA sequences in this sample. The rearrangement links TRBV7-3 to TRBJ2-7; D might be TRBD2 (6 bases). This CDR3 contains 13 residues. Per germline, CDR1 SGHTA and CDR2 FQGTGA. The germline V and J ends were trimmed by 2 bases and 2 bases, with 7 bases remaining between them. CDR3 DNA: TGTGCCAGCAGCTTAGGCGGGACCTACGAGCAGTACTTC. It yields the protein CASSLGGTYEQYF.

The CDR3, as DNA: TGTGCCAGCAGTTTAGCGGGCCCGGGGGCAGATACGCAGTATTTT. It translates to CASSLAGPGADTQYF. The V and J genes are TRBV27 and TRBJ2-3, with D perhaps matching TRBD2 (6 bases). This CDR3 contains 15 residues. Germline V gives CDR1 MNHEY, CDR2 SMNVEV (reference sequence). Trimming removed 2 bases from V and 4 bases from J, with 13 bases in between.

As DNA, the CDR3 is TGTGCCAGCAGTGGGACTAGCGGGGGGGCGACAGATACGCAGTATTTT. It specifies CASSGTSGGATDTQYF. The chain combines TRBV6-1 with TRBJ2-3, with 15 bases identical to TRBD2. The V gene's germline CDR1 is MNHNS and CDR2 SASEGT. The CDR3 contains 16 residues. V shed 4 bases, J shed 3 bases, and the junction held 2 bases outside the gene matches.

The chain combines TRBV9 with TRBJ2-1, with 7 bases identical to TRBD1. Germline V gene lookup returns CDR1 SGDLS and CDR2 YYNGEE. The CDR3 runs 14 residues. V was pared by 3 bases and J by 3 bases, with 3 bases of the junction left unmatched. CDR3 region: CASSAGTDYNEQFF. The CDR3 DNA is TGTGCCAGCAGCGCAGGGACAGACTACAATGAGCAGTTCTTC.

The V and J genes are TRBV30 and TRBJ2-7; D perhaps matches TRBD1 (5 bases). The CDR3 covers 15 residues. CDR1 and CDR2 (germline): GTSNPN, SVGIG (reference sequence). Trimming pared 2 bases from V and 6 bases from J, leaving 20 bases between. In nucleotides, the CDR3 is TGTGCCTGGAGTTTTGGACACCTCAACAATCTCGAGCAGTACTTC. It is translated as CAWSFGHLNNLEQYF.

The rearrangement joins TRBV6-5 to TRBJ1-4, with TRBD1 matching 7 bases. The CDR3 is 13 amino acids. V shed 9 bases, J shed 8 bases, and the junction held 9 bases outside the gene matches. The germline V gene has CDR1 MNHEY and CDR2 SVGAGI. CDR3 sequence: CASGTGVGEKLFF. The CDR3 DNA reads TGTGCCAGTGGAACAGGGGTGGGGGAAAAACTGTTTTTT.

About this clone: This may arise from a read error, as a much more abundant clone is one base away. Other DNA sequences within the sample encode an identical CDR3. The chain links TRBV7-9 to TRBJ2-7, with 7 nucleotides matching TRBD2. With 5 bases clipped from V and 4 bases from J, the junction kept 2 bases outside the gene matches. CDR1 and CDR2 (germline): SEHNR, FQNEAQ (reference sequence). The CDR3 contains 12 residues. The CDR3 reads CASSPGGYEQYF. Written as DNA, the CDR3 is TGTGCCAGCAGCCCCGGGGGGTACGAGCAGTACTTC.

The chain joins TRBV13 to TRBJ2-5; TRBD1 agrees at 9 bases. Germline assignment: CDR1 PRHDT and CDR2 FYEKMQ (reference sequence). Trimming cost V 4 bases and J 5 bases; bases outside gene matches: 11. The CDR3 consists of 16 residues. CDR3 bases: TGTGCCAGCAGCTCTCCAAGGACAGGGGTGGATGAGACCCAGTACTTC. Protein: CASSSPRTGVDETQYF.

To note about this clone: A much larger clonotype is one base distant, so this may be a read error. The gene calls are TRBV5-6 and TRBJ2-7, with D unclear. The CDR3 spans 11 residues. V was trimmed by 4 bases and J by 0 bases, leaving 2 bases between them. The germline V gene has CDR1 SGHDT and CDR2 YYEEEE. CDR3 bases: TGTGCCAGCAGCCGCTCCTACGAGCAGTACTTC. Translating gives CASSRSYEQYF.

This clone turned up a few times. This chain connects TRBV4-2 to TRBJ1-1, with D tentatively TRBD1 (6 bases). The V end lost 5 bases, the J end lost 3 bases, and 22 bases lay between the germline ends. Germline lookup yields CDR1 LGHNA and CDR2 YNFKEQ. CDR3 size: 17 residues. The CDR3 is CASSAETGNNWDTEAFF. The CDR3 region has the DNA TGTGCCAGCAGCGCTGAAACAGGGAATAATTGGGACACTGAAGCTTTCTTT.

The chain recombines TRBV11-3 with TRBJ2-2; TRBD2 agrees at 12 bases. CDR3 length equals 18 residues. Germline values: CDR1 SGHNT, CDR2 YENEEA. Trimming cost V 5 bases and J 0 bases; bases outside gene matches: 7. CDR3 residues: CASSPWTSGKTNTGELFF. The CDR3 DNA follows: TGTGCCAGCAGCCCGTGGACTAGCGGGAAAACGAACACCGGGGAGCTGTTTTTT. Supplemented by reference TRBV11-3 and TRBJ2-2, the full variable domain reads EAGVVQSPRYKIIEKKQPVAFWCNPISGHNTLYWYLQNLGQGPELLIRYENEEAVDDSQLPKDRFSAERLKGVDSTLKIQPAELGDSAVYLCASSPWTSGKTNTGELFFGEGSRLTVL.

The CDR3 loop reads CARGTSGSTDTQYF. The DNA of the CDR3 is TGTGCCCGGGGGACTAGCGGGAGCACAGATACGCAGTATTTT. This chain joins TRBV30 and TRBJ2-3, with 12 bases matching TRBD2. The CDR3 is 14 amino acids. Germline loops: CDR1 GTSNPN, CDR2 SVGIG (reference sequence). J was trimmed by 0 bases and V by 8 bases; bases with no gene match: 3.

As DNA, the CDR3 is TGTGCCAGCAGCGGAGTGAGGGACGCCGGGGAGCTGTTTTTT. Protein product: CASSGVRDAGELFF. The chain joins TRBV9 to TRBJ2-2, with D perhaps being TRBD1 or TRBD2 (5 bases each). This CDR3 spans 14 amino acids. Trimming left V 3 bases short and J 6 bases short, with 12 bases between. Germline CDR1 is SGDLS and CDR2 is YYNGEE.

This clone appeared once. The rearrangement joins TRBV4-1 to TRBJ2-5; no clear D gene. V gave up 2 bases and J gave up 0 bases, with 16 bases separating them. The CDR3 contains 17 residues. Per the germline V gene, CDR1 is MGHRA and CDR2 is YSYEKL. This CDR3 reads CASSQPPGGVDQETQYF. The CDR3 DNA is TGCGCCAGCAGCCAACCTCCGGGTGGCGTGGACCAAGAGACCCAGTACTTC.

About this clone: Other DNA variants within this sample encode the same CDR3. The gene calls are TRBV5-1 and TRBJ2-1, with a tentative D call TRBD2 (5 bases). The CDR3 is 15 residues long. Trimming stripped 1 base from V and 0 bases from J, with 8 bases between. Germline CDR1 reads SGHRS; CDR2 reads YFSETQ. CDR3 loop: CASSLSGSSYNEQFF. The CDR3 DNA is TGCGCCAGCAGCTTGAGTGGGAGCTCCTACAATGAGCAGTTCTTC.

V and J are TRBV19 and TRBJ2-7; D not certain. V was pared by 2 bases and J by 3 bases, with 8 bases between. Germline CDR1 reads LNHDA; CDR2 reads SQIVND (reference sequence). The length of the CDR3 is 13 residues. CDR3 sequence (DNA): TGTGCCAGTAGTATATTCCTCGACTACGAGCAGTACTTC. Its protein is CASSIFLDYEQYF. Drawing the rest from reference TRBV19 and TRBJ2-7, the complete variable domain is DGGITQSPKYLFRKEGQNVTLSCEQNLNHDAMYWYRQDPGQGLRLIYYSQIVNDFQKGDIAEGYSVSREKKESFPLTVTSAQKNPTAFYLCASSIFLDYEQYFGPGTRLTVT.

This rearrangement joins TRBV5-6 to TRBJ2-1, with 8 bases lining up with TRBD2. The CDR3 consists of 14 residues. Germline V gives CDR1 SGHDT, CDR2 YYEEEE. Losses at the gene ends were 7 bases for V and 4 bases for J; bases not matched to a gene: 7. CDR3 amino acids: CASGTSGTYNEQFF. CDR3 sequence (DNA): TGTGCCAGCGGTACTAGCGGAACTTACAATGAGCAGTTCTTC.

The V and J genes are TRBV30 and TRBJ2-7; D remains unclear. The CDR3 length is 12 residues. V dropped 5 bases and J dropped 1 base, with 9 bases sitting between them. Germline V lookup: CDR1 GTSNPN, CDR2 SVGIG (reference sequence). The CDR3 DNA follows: TGTGCCTGGCAATACCTTTCCTACGAGCAGTACTTC. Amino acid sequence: CAWQYLSYEQYF.

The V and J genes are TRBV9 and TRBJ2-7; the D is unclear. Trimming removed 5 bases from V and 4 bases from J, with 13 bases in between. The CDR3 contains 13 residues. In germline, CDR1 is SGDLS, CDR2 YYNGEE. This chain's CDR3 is CASSDDKRYEQYF. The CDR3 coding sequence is TGTGCCAGCAGTGATGATAAGAGGTACGAGCAGTACTTC.

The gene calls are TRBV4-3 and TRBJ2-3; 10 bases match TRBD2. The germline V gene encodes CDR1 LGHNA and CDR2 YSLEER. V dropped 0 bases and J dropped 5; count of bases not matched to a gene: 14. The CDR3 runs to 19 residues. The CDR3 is CASSQDLKSGRALVDTQYF. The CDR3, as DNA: TGCGCCAGCAGCCAAGATCTGAAGAGCGGGAGGGCCCTTGTAGATACGCAGTATTTT.

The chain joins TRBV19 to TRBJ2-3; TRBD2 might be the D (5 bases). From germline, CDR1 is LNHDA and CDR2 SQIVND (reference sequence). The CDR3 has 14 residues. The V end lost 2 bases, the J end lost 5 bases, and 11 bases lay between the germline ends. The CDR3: CASSILEGIDTQYF. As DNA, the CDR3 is TGTGCCAGTAGTATACTCGAGGGAATAGATACGCAGTATTTT.

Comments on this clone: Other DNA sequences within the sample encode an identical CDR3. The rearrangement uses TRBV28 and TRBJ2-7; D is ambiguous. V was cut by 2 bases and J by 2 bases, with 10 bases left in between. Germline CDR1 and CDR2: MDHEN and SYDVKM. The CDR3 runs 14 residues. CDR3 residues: CASSLGQSTYEQYF. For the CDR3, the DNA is TGTGCCAGCAGTTTAGGGCAGTCCACCTACGAGCAGTACTTC.

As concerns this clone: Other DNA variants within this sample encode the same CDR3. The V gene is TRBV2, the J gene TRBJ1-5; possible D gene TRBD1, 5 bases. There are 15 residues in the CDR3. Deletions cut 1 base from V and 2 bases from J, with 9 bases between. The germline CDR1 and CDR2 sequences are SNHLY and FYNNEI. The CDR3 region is CASSEGGEGNQPQHF. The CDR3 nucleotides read TGTGCCAGCAGTGAAGGAGGGGAAGGCAATCAGCCCCAGCATTTT.

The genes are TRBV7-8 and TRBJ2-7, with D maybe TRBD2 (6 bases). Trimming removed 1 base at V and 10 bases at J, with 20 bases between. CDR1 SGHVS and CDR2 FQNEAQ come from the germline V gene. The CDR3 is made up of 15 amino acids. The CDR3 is CASSLDSGVSRSQYF. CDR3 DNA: TGTGCCAGCAGCTTAGATTCGGGGGTTTCCCGGAGTCAGTACTTC.